This record covers a single T cell receptor beta chain. Its antigen is unknown. This specimen comes from a study of cytomegalovirus exposure and HLA in healthy donors. Study-level points and caveats: There were over 150 TCR beta chains listed as cytomegalovirus-associated.

Germline V gene data show CDR1 as MNHNS and CDR2 as SASEGT. V lost 2 bases and J lost 1, with 12 bases in between. The CDR3 has 17 residues. The PCR used 60 Vbeta and 13 Jbeta primers. Generated by immunoSEQ multiplex PCR, the TCRdb table keeps only in-frame clones and is missing some. The sample lists more than 100,000 clones, around 67% occurring once. Material for sequencing was PBMCs. The V gene is TRBV6-1, the J gene TRBJ2-6, with no clear D. The clonotype comes from a woman aged 45-59 years in good health and CMV-seronegative. The DNA for the CDR3 is TGTGCCAGCAGTGAAATATTGCGCATTTCTGGGGCCAACGTCCTGACTTTC. Translated, it gives CASSEILRISGANVLTF.